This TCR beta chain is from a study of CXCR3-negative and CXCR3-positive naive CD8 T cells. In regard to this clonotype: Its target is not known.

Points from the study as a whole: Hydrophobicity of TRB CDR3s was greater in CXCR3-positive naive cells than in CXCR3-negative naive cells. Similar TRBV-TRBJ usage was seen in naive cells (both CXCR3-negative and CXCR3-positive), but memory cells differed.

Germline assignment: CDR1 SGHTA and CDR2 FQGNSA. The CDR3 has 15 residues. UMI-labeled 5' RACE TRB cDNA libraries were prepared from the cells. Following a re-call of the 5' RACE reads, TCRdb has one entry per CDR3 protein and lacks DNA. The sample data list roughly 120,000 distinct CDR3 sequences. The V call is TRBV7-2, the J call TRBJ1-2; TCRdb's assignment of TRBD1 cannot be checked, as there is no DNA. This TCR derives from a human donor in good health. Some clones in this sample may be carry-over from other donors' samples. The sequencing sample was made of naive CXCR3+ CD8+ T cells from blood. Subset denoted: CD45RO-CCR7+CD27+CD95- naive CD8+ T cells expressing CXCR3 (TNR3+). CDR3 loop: CASSSRDRAYYGYTF.